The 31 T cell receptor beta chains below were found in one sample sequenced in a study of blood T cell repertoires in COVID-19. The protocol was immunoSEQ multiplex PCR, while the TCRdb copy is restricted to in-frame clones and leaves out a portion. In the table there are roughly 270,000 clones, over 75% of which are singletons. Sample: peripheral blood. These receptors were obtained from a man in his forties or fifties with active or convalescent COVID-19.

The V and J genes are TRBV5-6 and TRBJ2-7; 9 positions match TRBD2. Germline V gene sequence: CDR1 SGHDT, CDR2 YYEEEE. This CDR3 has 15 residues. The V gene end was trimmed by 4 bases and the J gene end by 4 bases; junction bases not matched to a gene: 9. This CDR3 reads CASSPVAGGGYEQYF. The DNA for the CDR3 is TGTGCCAGCAGCCCGGTTGCGGGAGGGGGGTACGAGCAGTACTTC.

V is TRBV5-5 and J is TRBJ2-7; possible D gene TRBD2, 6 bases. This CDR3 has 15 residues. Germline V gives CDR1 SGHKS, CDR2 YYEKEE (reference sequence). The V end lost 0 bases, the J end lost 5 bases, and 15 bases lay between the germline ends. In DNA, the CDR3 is TGTGCCAGCAGCTTGGGGAGGGCAGGATTGGACGAGCAGTACTTC. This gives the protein CASSLGRAGLDEQYF.

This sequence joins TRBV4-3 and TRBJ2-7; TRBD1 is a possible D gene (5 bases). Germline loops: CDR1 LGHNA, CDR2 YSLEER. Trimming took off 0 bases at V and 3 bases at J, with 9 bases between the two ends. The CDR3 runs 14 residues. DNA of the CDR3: TGCGCCAGCAGCCAAGATAGACAGTTCTACGAGCAGTACTTC. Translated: CASSQDRQFYEQYF.

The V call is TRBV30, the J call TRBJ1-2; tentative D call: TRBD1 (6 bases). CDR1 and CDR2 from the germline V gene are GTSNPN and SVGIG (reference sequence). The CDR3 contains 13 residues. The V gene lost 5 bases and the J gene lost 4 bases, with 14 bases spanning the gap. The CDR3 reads CAWSGGGLYGYTF. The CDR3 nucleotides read TGTGCCTGGTCTGGCGGGGGCCTCTATGGCTACACCTTC. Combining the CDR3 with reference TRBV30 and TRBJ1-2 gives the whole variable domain SQTIHQWPATLVQPVGSPLSLECTVEGTSNPNLYWYRQAAGRGLQLLFYSVGIGQISSEVPQNLSASRPQDRQFILSSKKLLLSDSGFYLCAWSGGGLYGYTFGSGTRLTVV.

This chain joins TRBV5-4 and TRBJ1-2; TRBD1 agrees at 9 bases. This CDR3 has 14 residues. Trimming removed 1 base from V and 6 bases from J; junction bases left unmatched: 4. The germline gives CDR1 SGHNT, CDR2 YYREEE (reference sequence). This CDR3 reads CASSLNRGRDGYTF. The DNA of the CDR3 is TGTGCCAGCAGCTTGAACAGGGGGCGCGATGGCTACACCTTC.

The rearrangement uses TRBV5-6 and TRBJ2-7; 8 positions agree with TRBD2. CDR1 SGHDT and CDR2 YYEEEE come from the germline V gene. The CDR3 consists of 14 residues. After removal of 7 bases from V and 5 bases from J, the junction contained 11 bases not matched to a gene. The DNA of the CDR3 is TGTGCCAGCGCCGGGGGGACTAGAGGGCACGAGCAGTACTTC. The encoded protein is CASAGGTRGHEQYF.

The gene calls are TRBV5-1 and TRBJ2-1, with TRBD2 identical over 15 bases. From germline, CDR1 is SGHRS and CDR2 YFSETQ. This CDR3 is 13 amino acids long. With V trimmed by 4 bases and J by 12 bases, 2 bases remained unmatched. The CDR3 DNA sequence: TGCGCCAGCAGCCCGGGACTAGCGGGAGGGCAGTTCTTC. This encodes CASSPGLAGGQFF.

CDR3 sequence (DNA): TGTGCCAGCAGTTACTCGCGTGGGACTAGCGGGAGAAGTGAGCAGTTCTTC. Amino acids: CASSYSRGTSGRSEQFF. V is TRBV6-2 or TRBV6-3 and J is TRBJ2-1; 14 nucleotides agree with TRBD2. The CDR3 consists of 17 residues. Trimming cost V 0 bases and J 9 bases; bases outside gene matches: 7. Germline CDR1 and CDR2: MNHEY and SVGEGT.

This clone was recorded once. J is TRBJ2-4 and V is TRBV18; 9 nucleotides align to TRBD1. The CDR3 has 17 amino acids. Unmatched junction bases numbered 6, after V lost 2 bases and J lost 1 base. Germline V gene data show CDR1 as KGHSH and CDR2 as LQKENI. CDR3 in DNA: TGTGCCAGCTCACCAAGCGCACAGGGGGCGGCCAAAAACATTCAGTACTTC. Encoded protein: CASSPSAQGAAKNIQYF.

The CDR3 nucleotides read TGCGCCAGCAGCCAAGATATAGCCTCGACAGGGTTTTCACCCCTCCACTTT. Protein product: CASSQDIASTGFSPLHF. The rearrangement links TRBV4-1 to TRBJ1-6, with 7 bases fitting TRBD1. V lost 0 bases and J lost 9; bases outside the gene matches: 11. CDR3 length equals 17 residues. Per germline, CDR1 MGHRA and CDR2 YSYEKL.

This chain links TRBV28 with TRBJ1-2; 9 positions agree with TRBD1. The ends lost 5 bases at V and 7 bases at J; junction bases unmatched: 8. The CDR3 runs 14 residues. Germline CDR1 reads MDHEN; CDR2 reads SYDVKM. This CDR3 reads CASSLTGGTSGYTF. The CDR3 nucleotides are TGTGCCAGCAGTCTTACAGGGGGCACCTCTGGCTACACCTTC.

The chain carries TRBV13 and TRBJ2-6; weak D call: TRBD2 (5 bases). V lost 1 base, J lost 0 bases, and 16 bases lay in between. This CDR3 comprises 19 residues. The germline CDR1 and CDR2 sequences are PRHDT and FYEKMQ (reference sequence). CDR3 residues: CASSLVKASFSSGANVLTF. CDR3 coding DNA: TGTGCCAGCAGCTTAGTTAAGGCTAGCTTTTCCTCTGGGGCCAACGTCCTGACTTTC.

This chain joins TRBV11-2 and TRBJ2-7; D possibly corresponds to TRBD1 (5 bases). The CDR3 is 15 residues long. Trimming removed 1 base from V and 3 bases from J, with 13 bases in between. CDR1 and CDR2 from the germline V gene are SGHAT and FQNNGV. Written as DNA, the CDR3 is TGTGCCAGCAGCTTAGGCCAAGGGCAGGGCTACGAGCAGTACTTC. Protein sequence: CASSLGQGQGYEQYF.

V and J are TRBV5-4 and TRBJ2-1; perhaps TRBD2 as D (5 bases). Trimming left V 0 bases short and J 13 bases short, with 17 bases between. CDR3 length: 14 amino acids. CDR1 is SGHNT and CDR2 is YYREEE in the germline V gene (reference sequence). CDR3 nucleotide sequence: TGTGCCAGCAGCTTGGTTGGGAGTCCCGATTATCAGTTCTTC. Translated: CASSLVGSPDYQFF.

CDR3 residues: CASSSRGVAGGPDYNEQFF. As DNA, the CDR3 is TGTGCCAGCAGCTCTAGAGGGGTAGCGGGAGGGCCGGACTACAATGAGCAGTTCTTC. The chain is built from TRBV7-6 and TRBJ2-1; TRBD2 agrees at 11 bases. This CDR3 is built from 19 residues. Germline V CDR1 and CDR2: SGHVS, FNYEAQ. J lost 3 bases, V lost 4 bases, and 14 bases had no gene match.

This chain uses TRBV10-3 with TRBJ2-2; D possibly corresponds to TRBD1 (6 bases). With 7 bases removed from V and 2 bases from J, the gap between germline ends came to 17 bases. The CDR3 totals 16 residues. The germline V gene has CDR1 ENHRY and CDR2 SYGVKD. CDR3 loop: CAITPTWTVNTGELFF. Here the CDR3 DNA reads TGTGCCATCACCCCGACCTGGACAGTCAACACCGGGGAGCTGTTTTTT.

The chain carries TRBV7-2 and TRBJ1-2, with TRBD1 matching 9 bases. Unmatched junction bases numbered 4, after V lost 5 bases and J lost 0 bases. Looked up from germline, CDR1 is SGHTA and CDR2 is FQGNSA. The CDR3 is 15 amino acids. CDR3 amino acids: CASSPDRGPNYGYTF. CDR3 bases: TGTGCCAGCAGCCCGGACAGGGGTCCTAACTATGGCTACACCTTC.

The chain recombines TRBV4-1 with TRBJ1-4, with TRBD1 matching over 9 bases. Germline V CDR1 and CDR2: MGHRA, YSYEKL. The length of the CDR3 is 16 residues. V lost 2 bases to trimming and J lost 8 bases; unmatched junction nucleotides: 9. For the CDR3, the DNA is TGCGCCAGCAGCCAAACTAGGGACAGGGTTAGGGAAAAACTGTTTTTT. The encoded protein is CASSQTRDRVREKLFF.

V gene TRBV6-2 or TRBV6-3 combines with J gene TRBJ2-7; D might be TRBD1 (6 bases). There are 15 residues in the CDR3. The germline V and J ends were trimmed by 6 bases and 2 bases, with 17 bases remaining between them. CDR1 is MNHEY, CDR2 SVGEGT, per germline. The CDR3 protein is CASRYGQFEAYEQYF. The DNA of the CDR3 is TGTGCCAGCAGGTACGGACAGTTCGAAGCCTACGAGCAGTACTTC.

DNA of the CDR3: TGTGCCAGCATTAGGGTCGGGGGTCACAATGAGCAGTTCTTC. Translated, it gives CASIRVGGHNEQFF. This chain connects TRBV28 to TRBJ2-1; D perhaps matches TRBD2 (6 bases). The CDR3 consists of 14 residues. Germline V gene lookup returns CDR1 MDHEN and CDR2 SYDVKM. The V end lost 7 bases, the J end lost 5 bases, and 15 bases lay between the germline ends.

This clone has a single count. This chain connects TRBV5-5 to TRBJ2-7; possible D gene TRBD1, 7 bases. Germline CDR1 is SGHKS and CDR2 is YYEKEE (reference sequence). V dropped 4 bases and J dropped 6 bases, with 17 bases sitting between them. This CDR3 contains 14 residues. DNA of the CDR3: TGTGCCAGCAGCCCAGGGGGAGGTCGTGGCGAGCAGTACTTC. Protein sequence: CASSPGGGRGEQYF. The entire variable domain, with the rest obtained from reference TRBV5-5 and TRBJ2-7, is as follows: DAGVTQSPTHLIKTRGQQVTLRCSPISGHKSVSWYQQVLGQGPQFIFQYYEKEERGRGNFPDRFSARQFPNYSSELNVNALLLGDSALYLCASSPGGGRGEQYFGPGTRLTVT.

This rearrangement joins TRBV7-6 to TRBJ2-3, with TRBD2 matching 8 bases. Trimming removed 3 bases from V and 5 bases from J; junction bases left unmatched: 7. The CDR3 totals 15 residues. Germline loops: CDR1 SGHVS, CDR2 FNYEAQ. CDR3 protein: CASSFTGGPLDTQYF. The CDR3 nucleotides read TGTGCCAGCAGCTTCACGGGAGGGCCGCTAGATACGCAGTATTTT.

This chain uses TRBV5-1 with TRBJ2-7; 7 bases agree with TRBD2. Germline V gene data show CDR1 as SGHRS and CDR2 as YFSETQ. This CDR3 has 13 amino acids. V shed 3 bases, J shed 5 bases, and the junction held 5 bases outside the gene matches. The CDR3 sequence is CASSYAGENEQYF. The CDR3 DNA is TGCGCCAGCAGCTACGCGGGGGAAAACGAGCAGTACTTC.

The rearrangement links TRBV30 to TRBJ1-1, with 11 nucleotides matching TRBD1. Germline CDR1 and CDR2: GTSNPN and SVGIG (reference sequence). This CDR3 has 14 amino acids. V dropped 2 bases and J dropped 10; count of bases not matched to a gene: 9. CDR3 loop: CAWSSGQGALVAFF. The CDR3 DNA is TGTGCCTGGAGTTCCGGACAGGGGGCTTTGGTAGCTTTCTTT.

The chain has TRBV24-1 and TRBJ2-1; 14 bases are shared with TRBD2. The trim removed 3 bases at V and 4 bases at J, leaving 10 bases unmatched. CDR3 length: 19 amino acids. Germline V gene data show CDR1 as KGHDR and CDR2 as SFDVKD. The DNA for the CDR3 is TGTGCCACCAGTGATGCTACTGGGACTAGCGGGAGAACTTACAATGAGCAGTTCTTC. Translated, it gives CATSDATGTSGRTYNEQFF.

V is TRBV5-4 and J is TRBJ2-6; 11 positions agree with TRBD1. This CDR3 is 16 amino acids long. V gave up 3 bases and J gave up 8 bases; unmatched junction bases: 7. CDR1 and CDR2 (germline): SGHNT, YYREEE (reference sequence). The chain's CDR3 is CASSSGTGGFPNVLTF. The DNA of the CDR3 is TGTGCCAGCAGCTCCGGGACAGGGGGTTTTCCCAACGTCCTGACTTTC.

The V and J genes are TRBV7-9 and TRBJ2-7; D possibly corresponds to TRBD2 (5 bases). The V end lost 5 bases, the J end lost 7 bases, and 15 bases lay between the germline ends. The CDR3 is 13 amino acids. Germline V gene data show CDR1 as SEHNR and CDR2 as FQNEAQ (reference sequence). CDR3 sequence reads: CASSIRSGFEQYF. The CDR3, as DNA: TGTGCCAGCAGCATCAGATCGGGATTTGAGCAGTACTTC.

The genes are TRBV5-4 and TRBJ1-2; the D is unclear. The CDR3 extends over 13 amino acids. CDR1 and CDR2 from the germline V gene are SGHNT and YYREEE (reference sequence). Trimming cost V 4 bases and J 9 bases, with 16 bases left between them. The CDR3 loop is CASSDTRSRSYTF. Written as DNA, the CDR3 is TGTGCCAGCAGCGACACCCGCAGCAGGAGCTACACCTTC.

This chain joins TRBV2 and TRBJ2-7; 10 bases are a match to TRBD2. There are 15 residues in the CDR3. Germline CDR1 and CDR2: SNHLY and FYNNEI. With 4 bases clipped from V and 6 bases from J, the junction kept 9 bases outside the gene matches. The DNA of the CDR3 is TGTGCCAGCAGTGTGTCTAGCGGGAGCGGCGGCGAGCAGTACTTC. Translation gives CASSVSSGSGGEQYF. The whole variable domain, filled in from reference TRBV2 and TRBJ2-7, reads EPEVTQTPSHQVTQMGQEVILRCVPISNHLYFYWYRQILGQKVEFLVSFYNNEISEKSEIFDDQFSVERPDGSNFTLKIRSTKLEDSAMYFCASSVSSGSGGEQYFGPGTRLTVT.

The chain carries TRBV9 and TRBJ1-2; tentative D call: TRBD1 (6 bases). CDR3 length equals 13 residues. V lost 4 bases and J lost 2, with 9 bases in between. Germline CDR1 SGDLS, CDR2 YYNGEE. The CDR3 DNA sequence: TGTGCCAGCAGCTTGCAGGGGAACTATGGCTACACCTTC. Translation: CASSLQGNYGYTF.

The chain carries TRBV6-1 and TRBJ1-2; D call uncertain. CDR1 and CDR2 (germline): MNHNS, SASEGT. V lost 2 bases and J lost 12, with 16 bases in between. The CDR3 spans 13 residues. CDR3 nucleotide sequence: TGTGCCAGCAGTGAAAGTTACGACTTGGGTAACACCTTC. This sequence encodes CASSESYDLGNTF.